This TCR beta chain is drawn from a study of persistence of HIV-infected CD4 T cells. Stimulation used 10 ug/mL lysate from CMV-infected fibroblasts. Responding CD4+ T cells were sorted by upregulation of both CD40 ligand and CD69. With regard to this clone: What it binds is not known.

In germline, CDR1 is SGHDN, CDR2 FVKESK. V was cut by 4 bases and J by 7 bases, with 16 bases left in between. The length of the CDR3 is 15 residues. Sequencing used immunoSEQ version 4 in survey mode. Sequenced by immunoSEQ multiplex PCR; TCRdb stores in-frame clones only, minus some. The sample includes about 20,000 clones, approximately 80% seen only once; the top ten take 6% to 7%. The chain recombines TRBV14 with TRBJ1-4, with unresolved D. The sequence came from an adult man with HIV who was CMV-seropositive. This material consisted of CD4+ T cells sorted from PBMCs after 18-hour stimulation, taken from a patient who received antiretroviral therapy. In DNA, the CDR3 is TGTGCCAGCAGCCTCTCCACGGGGATTCTTGAAAAACTGTTTTTT. This translates into CASSLSTGILEKLFF.